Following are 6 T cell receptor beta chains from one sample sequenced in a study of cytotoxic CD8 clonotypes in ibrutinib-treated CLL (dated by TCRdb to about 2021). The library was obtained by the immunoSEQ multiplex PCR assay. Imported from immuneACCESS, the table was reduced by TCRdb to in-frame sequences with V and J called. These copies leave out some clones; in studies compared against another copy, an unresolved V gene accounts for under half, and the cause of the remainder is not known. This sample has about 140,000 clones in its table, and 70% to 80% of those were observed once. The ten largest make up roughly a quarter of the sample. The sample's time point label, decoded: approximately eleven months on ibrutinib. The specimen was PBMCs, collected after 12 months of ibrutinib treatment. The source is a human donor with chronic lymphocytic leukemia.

The CDR3 nucleotides are TGTGCCAGCTCACCACTGCTCGCTAGCGGCTCCTACAATGAGCAGTTCTTC. Protein: CASSPLLASGSYNEQFF. The gene calls are TRBV18 and TRBJ2-1; 7 nucleotides line up with TRBD2. The V segment lost 1 base and the J segment 0 bases; nucleotides outside the gene matches: 6. The germline V gene encodes CDR1 KGHSH and CDR2 LQKENI. CDR3 length: 17 amino acids. The whole variable domain, filled in from reference TRBV18 and TRBJ2-1, reads NAGVMQNPRHLVRRRGQEARLRCSPMKGHSHVYWYRQLPEEGLKFMVYLQKENIIDESGMPKERFSAEFPKEGPSILRIQQVVRGDSAAYFCASSPLLASGSYNEQFFGPGTRLTVL.

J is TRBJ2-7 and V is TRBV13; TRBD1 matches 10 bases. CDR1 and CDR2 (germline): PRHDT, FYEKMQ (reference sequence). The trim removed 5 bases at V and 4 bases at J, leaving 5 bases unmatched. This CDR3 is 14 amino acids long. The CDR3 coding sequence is TGTGCCAGCAGCCTCCGGACAGGGGGTTACGAGCAGTACTTC. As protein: CASSLRTGGYEQYF.

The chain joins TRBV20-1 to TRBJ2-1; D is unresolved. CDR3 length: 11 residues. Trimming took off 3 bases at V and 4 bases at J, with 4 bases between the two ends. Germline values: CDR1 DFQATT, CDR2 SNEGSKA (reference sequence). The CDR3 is CSASFYNEQFF. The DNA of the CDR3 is TGCAGTGCTAGTTTTTACAATGAGCAGTTCTTC.

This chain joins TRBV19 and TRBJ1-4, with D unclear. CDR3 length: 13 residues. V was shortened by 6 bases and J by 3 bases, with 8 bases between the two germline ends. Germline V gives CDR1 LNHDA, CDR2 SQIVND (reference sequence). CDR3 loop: CASRPTANEKLFF. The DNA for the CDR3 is TGTGCCAGTAGGCCTACAGCTAATGAAAAACTGTTTTTT.

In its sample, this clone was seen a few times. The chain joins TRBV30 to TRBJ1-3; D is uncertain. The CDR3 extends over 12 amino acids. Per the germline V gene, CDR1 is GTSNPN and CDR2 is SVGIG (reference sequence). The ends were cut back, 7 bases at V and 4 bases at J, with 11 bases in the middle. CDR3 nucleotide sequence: TGTGCCTCCGGGCCGTCCGGAAACACCATATATTTT. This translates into CASGPSGNTIYF.

The CDR3 region has the DNA TGTGCCAGCAGCCCGGGACCCCTTGAAGCTTTCTTT. Translated: CASSPGPLEAFF. The gene calls are TRBV7-2 and TRBJ1-1; TRBD1 is a possible D gene (5 bases). This CDR3 region has 12 residues. The germline CDR1 and CDR2 sequences are SGHTA and FQGNSA. The V gene lost 5 bases and the J gene lost 7 bases, with 11 bases spanning the gap.